The T cell receptor beta chain described here comes from a study of human thymus T cells. Study-wide points: Related work found strong thymic repertoire overlap between unrelated individuals. Thymic and blood repertoires seemed to show skewed V and J gene use.

Corrective cardiac surgery supplied the resected thymus tissue. Healthy Finnish infants having corrective surgery for congenital heart defects served as donors. As concerns this clone: Its target is not known.

The CDR3 runs 18 residues. CDR1 and CDR2 (germline): MDHEN, SYDVKM. Between the trimmed V and J ends, which lost 1 base and 1 base, there was a span of 20 bases. Using immunoSEQ multiplex PCR, the repertoire was profiled, and TCRdb retains in-frame clones only, with some absent. The sample gives 65,000 to 90,000 clones, roughly 96% of which show up once; 0.03% to 0.035% is in the top ten. Material: thymus tissue. This sequence joins TRBV28 and TRBJ2-7; tentatively, D is TRBD1 (5 bases). This clonotype originated in a girl under three years old with a congenital heart defect but otherwise immunologically healthy. CDR3 region: CASSLFGQGALRSYEQYF. The CDR3 DNA is TGTGCCAGCAGTTTATTCGGACAAGGGGCCCTAAGGTCCTACGAGCAGTACTTC.